These T cell receptor beta chains were read from a single sample in a study of immune cell composition in non-small cell lung cancer. Clones were read by immunoSEQ multiplex PCR, and TCRdb kept only the in-frame ones, dropping some. The sample includes about 11,000 clones, around two thirds of them seen just once. Sequencing input: lung tumor tissue. The receptors shown here come from a human donor with non-small cell lung cancer. CDR3s include the opening cysteine and the closing phenylalanine or tryptophan.

length,V,J,CDR3
13,TRBV11-1,TRBJ2-2,CASSLVTAGELFF
15,TRBV19,TRBJ2-7,CASTRTGDVSYEQYF
20,TRBV7-8,TRBJ2-5,CASSLGWVGTSGREQETQYF
12,TRBV7-2,TRBJ2-1,CASSLDTNEQFF
14,TRBV9,TRBJ1-1,CASSVEGATAEAFF
15,TRBV5-1,TRBJ2-5,CASSWRGQGRETQYF
16,TRBV5-6,TRBJ2-1,CASSLFSGRASNEQFF
16,TRBV5-1,TRBJ2-3,CASSYSSGRSTDTQYF
11,TRBV30,TRBJ2-3,CAWSLTDTQYF
16,TRBV5-1,TRBJ2-1,CASSLLGSGSYNEQFF
15,TRBV11-1,TRBJ2-5,CASSGSGTPEETQYF
14,TRBV9,TRBJ2-5,CASSVGSGGETQYF
15,TRBV5-4,TRBJ2-5,CASSTGLAGGETQYF
19,TRBV9,TRBJ2-1,CASSVGGLAGLDSYNEQFF
14,TRBV19,TRBJ2-2,CASSIVANTGELFF
14,TRBV5-1,TRBJ2-3,CASSGTGGPDTQYF
17,TRBV7-6,TRBJ2-5,CASSSGPGQGNWETQYF
13,TRBV9,TRBJ1-1,CASSVGDRGPAFF
13,TRBV10-3,TRBJ2-1,CATGLAGANEQFF
11,TRBV30,TRBJ1-2,CADLRGQGYTF
13,TRBV7-2,TRBJ2-3,CASSLDLGATQYF
13,TRBV18,TRBJ2-7,CASSPRGGDEQYF
16,TRBV15,TRBJ1-5,CATSSEWPASNQPQHF
15,TRBV7-2,TRBJ2-7,CASSFNGRPSYEQYF